The rows below give T cell receptor beta chains drawn from one sample of a study of blood T cell repertoires in COVID-19. This table comes from immunoSEQ multiplex PCR, and its TCRdb copy is limited to in-frame clones, with some not included. The sample includes 410,000 or so clones, roughly 88% of them seen just once. The sample consisted of peripheral blood. These receptors were obtained from a young woman with active or convalescent COVID-19. The CDR3 runs from the conserved cysteine through the conserved F or W. The D gene is left open where the match is weak. Expanded clones are given a class, and other clones once, few, many or no size at all.

J gene: TRBJ2-3
clone size: .
V gene: TRBV4-1
D gene: .
CDR3 protein: CASSLLGSTDTQYF
CDR3 DNA: TGCGCCAGCAGCCTACTAGGCAGCACAGATACGCAGTATTTT

J gene: TRBJ1-5
clone size: .
V gene: TRBV6-5
D gene: .
CDR3 protein: CASSSSGHGRNQPQHF
CDR3 DNA: TGTGCCAGCAGTTCATCCGGACACGGCCGCAATCAGCCCCAGCATTTT

J gene: TRBJ2-7
clone size: few
V gene: TRBV7-9
D gene: TRBD1
CDR3 protein: CASSYGDRDTSEQYF
CDR3 DNA: TGTGCCAGCAGTTACGGGGACAGAGATACGTCAGAGCAGTACTTC

J gene: TRBJ1-1
clone size: .
V gene: TRBV19
D gene: TRBD1
CDR3 protein: CASSTLQGARTEAFF
CDR3 DNA: TGTGCCAGTAGTACACTACAGGGGGCAAGAACTGAAGCTTTCTTT

J gene: TRBJ1-4
clone size: .
V gene: TRBV7-2
D gene: .
CDR3 protein: CASSYTAGINEKLFF
CDR3 DNA: TGTGCCAGCAGCTACACAGCGGGTATAAATGAAAAACTGTTTTTT

J gene: TRBJ1-2
clone size: .
V gene: TRBV3-1/TRBV3-2
D gene: TRBD1
CDR3 protein: CASSETGTGGHGYTF
CDR3 DNA: TGTGCCAGCAGCGAAACCGGGACAGGGGGCCATGGCTACACCTTC

J gene: TRBJ1-1
clone size: .
V gene: TRBV6-4
D gene: TRBD1
CDR3 protein: CASSESGTVNTEAFF
CDR3 DNA: TGTGCCAGCAGTGAGTCCGGGACAGTTAACACTGAAGCTTTCTTT

J gene: TRBJ2-1
clone size: .
V gene: TRBV24-1
D gene: TRBD2
CDR3 protein: CATSDSRTSGHIYNEQFF
CDR3 DNA: TGTGCCACCAGTGATTCCAGAACTAGCGGGCACATTTACAATGAGCAGTTCTTC

J gene: TRBJ1-2
clone size: .
V gene: TRBV2
D gene: .
CDR3 protein: CASPQGWGYTF
CDR3 DNA: TGTGCCAGTCCGCAGGGTTGGGGCTACACCTTC

J gene: TRBJ2-7
clone size: .
V gene: TRBV2
D gene: .
CDR3 protein: CASTASPYEQYF
CDR3 DNA: TGTGCCAGCACCGCTAGTCCCTACGAGCAGTACTTC

J gene: TRBJ1-5
clone size: .
V gene: TRBV5-3
D gene: TRBD1
CDR3 protein: CARSLVAWDSINQPQHF
CDR3 DNA: TGTGCCAGAAGCTTGGTTGCCTGGGACAGTATTAATCAGCCCCAGCATTTT

J gene: TRBJ2-2
clone size: .
V gene: TRBV12-5
D gene: .
CDR3 protein: CASGLGSGGELFF
CDR3 DNA: TGTGCTAGTGGTTTGGGTAGCGGCGGGGAGCTGTTTTTT